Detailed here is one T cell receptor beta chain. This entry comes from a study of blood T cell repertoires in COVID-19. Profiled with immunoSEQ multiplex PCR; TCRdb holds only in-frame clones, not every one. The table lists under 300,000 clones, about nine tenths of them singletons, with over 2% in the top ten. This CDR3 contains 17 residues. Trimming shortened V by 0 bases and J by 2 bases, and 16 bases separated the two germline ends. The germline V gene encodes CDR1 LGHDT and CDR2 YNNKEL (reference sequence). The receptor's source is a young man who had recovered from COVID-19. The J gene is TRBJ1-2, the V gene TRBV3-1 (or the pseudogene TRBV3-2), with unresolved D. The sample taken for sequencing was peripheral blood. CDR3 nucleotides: TGTGCCAGCAGCCAAGATCGGGCGGGCCCGGCGAACTATGGCTACACCTTC. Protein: CASSQDRAGPANYGYTF.